This T cell receptor beta chain is drawn from a study of cytomegalovirus exposure and HLA in healthy donors. Regarding the study as a whole: Earlier analysis found most TCR beta V segments productive about 90% or about 30% of the time.

Comment on this clone: Its antigen is not identified.

The study ran its PCR with 60 Vbeta and 13 Jbeta primers. In the original workflow: A later analysis counted 65 million to 95 million unique TCR beta chains, 9.5 million to 12 million shared. Sequenced by immunoSEQ multiplex PCR; TCRdb stores in-frame clones only, minus some. V, J and clone size are taken as reported in that table, and D and trimming were inferred from the DNA itself. The data show 230,000 or so clones, around nine tenths seen once. The sequenced sample consisted of PBMCs. This TCR was sampled from a girl aged 2 to 10 in good health and CMV-seronegative.

As DNA, the CDR3 is TGTGCCAGTAGTATCGCCGGACAGGGGGCCTATGGCTACACCTTC. It encodes CASSIAGQGAYGYTF. The gene calls are TRBV19 and TRBJ1-2; 11 bases align to TRBD1. From germline, CDR1 is LNHDA and CDR2 SQIVND (reference sequence). J was trimmed by 4 bases and V by 3 bases; bases with no gene match: 4. The CDR3 runs to 15 residues.